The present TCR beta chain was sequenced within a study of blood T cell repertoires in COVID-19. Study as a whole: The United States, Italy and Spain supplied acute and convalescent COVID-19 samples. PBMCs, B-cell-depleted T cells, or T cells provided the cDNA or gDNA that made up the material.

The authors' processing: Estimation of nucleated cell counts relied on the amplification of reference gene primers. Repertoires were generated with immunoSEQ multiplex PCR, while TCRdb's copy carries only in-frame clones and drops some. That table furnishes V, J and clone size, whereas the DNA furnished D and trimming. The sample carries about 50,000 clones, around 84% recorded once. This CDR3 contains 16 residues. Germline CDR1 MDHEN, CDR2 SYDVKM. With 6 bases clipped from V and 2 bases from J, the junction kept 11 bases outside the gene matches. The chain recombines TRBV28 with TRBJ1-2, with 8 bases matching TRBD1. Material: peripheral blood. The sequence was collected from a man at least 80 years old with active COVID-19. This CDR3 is CASRVTGTGMNYGYTF. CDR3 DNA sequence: TGTGCCAGCAGAGTGACCGGGACAGGAATGAACTATGGCTACACCTTC.